These 15 T cell receptor beta chains came from one sample sequenced in a study of shared clonotypes between healthy human individuals. Repertoires were generated with immunoSEQ multiplex PCR, while TCRdb's copy carries only in-frame clones and drops some. The data contain over a million clones, roughly 97% of them singletons. Input material: naive CD4+ T cells sorted from blood. Documented subset: CD45RA+ positively selected. The receptors shown here come from a man aged 30 to 39 in good health.

The J gene is TRBJ2-3, the V gene TRBV29-1, with 16 bases fitting TRBD2. Germline V CDR1 and CDR2: SQVTM, ANQGSEA. The CDR3 contains 16 residues. In nucleotides, the CDR3 is TGCAGTGTCGCGGGACTAGCGGGAGGGATGGGAGATACGCAGTATTTT. Amino acid sequence: CSVAGLAGGMGDTQYF.

V and J are TRBV7-9 and TRBJ2-7; D is unclear. CDR3 length: 15 residues. The ends were cut back, 5 bases at V and 0 bases at J, with 14 bases in the middle. CDR1 is SEHNR and CDR2 is FQNEAQ in the germline V gene (reference sequence). CDR3 sequence reads: CASSPQTQYSYEQYF. DNA of the CDR3: TGTGCCAGCAGCCCTCAGACCCAATACTCCTACGAGCAGTACTTC. Combining the CDR3 with reference TRBV7-9 and TRBJ2-7 gives the whole variable domain DTGVSQNPRHKITKRGQNVTFRCDPISEHNRLYWYRQTLGQGPEFLTYFQNEAQLEKSRLLSDRFSAERPKGSFSTLEIQRTEQGDSAMYLCASSPQTQYSYEQYFGPGTRLTVT.

V is TRBV6-5 and J is TRBJ2-1; weak D call: TRBD1 (6 bases). Trimming took 1 base from V and 0 from J, leaving 10 bases between them. Germline lookup yields CDR1 MNHEY and CDR2 SVGAGI. The CDR3 spans 16 residues. The CDR3 DNA is TGTGCCAGCAGTTACTTGACAGGTAGCTCCTACAATGAGCAGTTCTTC. Protein: CASSYLTGSSYNEQFF.

V and J are TRBV7-2 and TRBJ1-5, with D perhaps TRBD1 (6 bases). Germline loops: CDR1 SGHTA, CDR2 FQGNSA. V was shortened by 5 bases and J by 5 bases, with 16 bases between the two germline ends. This CDR3 has 15 amino acids. The CDR3 DNA reads TGTGCCAGCAGCACAGGGTGGAGGCTCGATCAGCCCCAGCATTTT. It is translated as CASSTGWRLDQPQHF. The full variable domain, in which reference TRBV7-2 and TRBJ1-5 provide the parts outside the CDR3, is GAGVSQSPSNKVTEKGKDVELRCDPISGHTALYWYRQSLGQGLEFLIYFQGNSAPDKSGLPSDRFSAERTGGSVSTLTIQRTQQEDSAVYLCASSTGWRLDQPQHFGDGTRLSIL.

Here the CDR3 DNA reads TGTGCCAGCAGGAACTATGAGGGACAGGGAGTGTACGAGCAGTACTTC. Translation: CASRNYEGQGVYEQYF. The rearrangement joins TRBV2 to TRBJ2-7; 9 nucleotides match TRBD1. The CDR3 is made up of 16 amino acids. The germline gives CDR1 SNHLY, CDR2 FYNNEI. V lost 6 bases, J lost 4 bases, and 13 bases stayed unmatched.

This clone was observed once. The rearrangement joins TRBV2 to TRBJ2-7; D uncertain. V was cut by 6 bases and J by 2 bases, with 14 bases left in between. Germline CDR1 is SNHLY and CDR2 is FYNNEI. The CDR3 runs to 14 residues. CDR3 region: CASRPRGAAYEQYF. In DNA, the CDR3 is TGTGCCAGCAGACCTCGTGGCGCCGCCTACGAGCAGTACTTC.

This clone was seen just once. V and J are TRBV25-1 and TRBJ2-3, with TRBD1 matching over 10 bases. There are 15 residues in the CDR3. Germline CDR1 and CDR2: MGHDK and SYGVNS. V was clipped by 6 bases and J by 3 bases; unmatched bases: 6. The DNA of the CDR3 is TGTGCCAGCAGGGACAGGGGGAGATCGACAGATACGCAGTATTTT. The encoded protein is CASRDRGRSTDTQYF. The full variable domain, with the rest looked up from reference TRBV25-1 and TRBJ2-3, is EADIYQTPRYLVIGTGKKITLECSQTMGHDKMYWYQQDPGMELHLIHYSYGVNSTEKGDLSSESTVSRIRTEHFPLTLESARPSHTSQYLCASRDRGRSTDTQYFGPGTRLTVL.

In DNA form, the CDR3 reads TGTGCCAGCAGCTTGTTGCAGACACAAGAGACCCAGTACTTC. Amino acids: CASSLLQTQETQYF. The genes are TRBV5-5 and TRBJ2-5; D is ambiguous. The CDR3 contains 14 residues. Germline CDR1 SGHKS, CDR2 YYEKEE (reference sequence). V was shortened by 1 base and J by 2 bases, with 9 bases between the two germline ends.

The chain joins TRBV5-4 to TRBJ2-3; D remains unclear. The ends were cut back, 3 bases at V and 3 bases at J, with 8 bases in the middle. The CDR3 runs 13 residues. Germline V lookup: CDR1 SGHNT, CDR2 YYREEE (reference sequence). The CDR3 DNA sequence: TGTGCCAGCAGCTGGAAGGGTACAGATACGCAGTATTTT. Its translation: CASSWKGTDTQYF.

The genes are TRBV29-1 and TRBJ2-7; D is ambiguous. Trimming shortened V by 3 bases and J by 1 base, and 7 bases separated the two germline ends. The CDR3 totals 12 residues. Germline CDR1 is SQVTM and CDR2 is ANQGSEA. As DNA, the CDR3 is TGCAGCGTTGAGCTAGATTCCTACGAGCAGTACTTC. Translated: CSVELDSYEQYF.

The genes are TRBV29-1 and TRBJ2-7, with 13 bases that match TRBD2. The CDR3 consists of 14 residues. In germline, CDR1 is SQVTM, CDR2 ANQGSEA. V lost 5 bases to trimming and J lost 4 bases; unmatched junction nucleotides: 5. In DNA, the CDR3 is TGCAGCGTTACTAGCGGGGGGGGACCATACGAGCAGTACTTC. Its protein is CSVTSGGGPYEQYF.

CDR3 region: CASSQEISRGEQYF. CDR3 bases: TGTGCCAGCAGCCAAGAAATCAGTAGGGGAGAGCAGTACTTC. V usage is TRBV14 and J usage is TRBJ2-7; possibly TRBD1 for D (5 bases). The germline V gene encodes CDR1 SGHDN and CDR2 FVKESK. The CDR3 spans 14 residues. Trimming took 0 bases from V and 7 from J, leaving 13 bases between them.

The V and J genes are TRBV6-6 and TRBJ2-5, with TRBD2 matching over 8 bases. Germline values: CDR1 MNHNY, CDR2 SVGAGI (reference sequence). The length of the CDR3 is 16 residues. V gave up 0 bases and J gave up 7 bases; unmatched junction bases: 10. CDR3 DNA sequence: TGTGCCAGCAGTTACTCGCCCCTAGTGGCGGGGGGGACCCAGTACTTC. Its translation is CASSYSPLVAGGTQYF.

J is TRBJ1-5 and V is TRBV7-2; 11 bases agree with TRBD1. Germline CDR1 is SGHTA and CDR2 is FQGNSA. CDR3 length equals 18 residues. Unmatched junction bases numbered 11, after V lost 5 bases and J lost 2 bases. The CDR3 protein is CASSIGQGAAGGNQPQHF. The CDR3 bases are TGTGCCAGCAGCATTGGACAGGGGGCTGCGGGGGGCAATCAGCCCCAGCATTTT.

The chain recombines TRBV28 with TRBJ2-7, with 10 bases fitting TRBD2. Germline V gives CDR1 MDHEN, CDR2 SYDVKM. V was pared by 7 bases and J by 0 bases, with 18 bases of the junction left unmatched. The CDR3 consists of 19 residues. The DNA of the CDR3 is TGTGCCAGCACCGTTTTACGGGGAAGGACTAGCGGTTTCTCCTACGAGCAGTACTTC. It yields the protein CASTVLRGRTSGFSYEQYF.